This T cell receptor (beta chain) was recorded in a study of blood T cell repertoires in COVID-19. Across the whole study: Nucleic acid was either cDNA or gDNA, and it came from T cells, B-cell-depleted T cells, or PBMCs.

Seattle's enrolled individuals joined amid active infection and were then monitored longitudinally. Source study methods: How many nucleated cells were present was estimated from reference gene primer amplification. Sequencing was performed with immunoSEQ multiplex PCR; in TCRdb, only in-frame clones are kept and a portion is missing. The D gene and trimming were derived from the DNA, and the V and J assignments and clone size from that table. The table lists about 200,000 clones, roughly 80% of them singletons. The clonotype comes from a woman older than 75 with COVID-19, enrolled during active disease. The sequenced material came from peripheral blood.

The CDR3 DNA sequence: TGCGCCAGCAGCCAGAATAGGGCAGGGAGGGAGACCCAGTACTTC. The encoded protein is CASSQNRAGRETQYF. The chain couples TRBV5-1 to TRBJ2-5; D perhaps matches TRBD2 (6 bases). V shed 4 bases and J shed 5 bases, with 18 bases lying between them. The germline V gene has CDR1 SGHRS and CDR2 YFSETQ. The CDR3 consists of 15 residues.